The clone carrying this T cell receptor beta chain was counted many times. Its antigen is unidentified. The entry originates in a study of identical twins. CDR1 and CDR2 (germline): SGHTA, FQGNSA. The CDR3 sequence is 15 residues long. Losses at the gene ends were 1 base for V and 5 bases for J; bases not matched to a gene: 5. A universal primer site came from template switching; cDNA carried unique molecular identifiers. TCRdb reprocessed the 5' RACE reads with MiXCR, giving one entry per CDR3 protein. The sample records some 710,000 distinct CDR3 sequences, 6.1% being singletons. The study's findings and limits: Fewer insertions characterized abundant cord blood beta clonotypes, whereas memory repertoires showed none. Twins' surplus sharing was weaker for beta out-of-frame sequences. Findings depended on cross-sectional statistics rather than tracking the same donors.

This receptor was obtained from a man aged 18 to 35 in good health. Sequenced material: naive T cells sorted from blood. The V gene is TRBV7-2, the J gene TRBJ2-3; the match to TRBD2 covers 8 bases. The CDR3 DNA sequence: TGTGCCAGCAGCTTAGTGGTAACTAGCGGAGATACGCAGTATTTT. Protein sequence: CASSLVVTSGDTQYF.